This TCR beta chain was documented in a study of blood T cell repertoires in COVID-19. Study background: Italy, Spain and the United States were the sources of the convalescent and acute COVID-19 samples.

Trimming stripped 0 bases from V and 5 bases from J, with 10 bases between. CDR3 length: 14 amino acids. Germline CDR1 is SNHLY and CDR2 is FYNNEI. Per the study methods: The assay estimated nucleated cells by amplifying reference gene primers. Sequencing was performed with immunoSEQ multiplex PCR; in TCRdb, only in-frame clones are kept and a portion is missing. D and trimming come from the DNA, and the V and J calls and clone size come from that table. The sample comprises 35,000 to 45,000 clones, 70% to 80% of which are singletons, and 8.5% rests with the top ten. The source of this sequence is a man between 65 and 79 years old with active or convalescent COVID-19. V is TRBV2 and J is TRBJ2-5; tentatively, D is TRBD1 (6 bases). The sample was peripheral blood. The CDR3 reads CASSEATGWETQYF. CDR3 coding DNA: TGTGCCAGCAGTGAAGCGACAGGCTGGGAGACCCAGTACTTC.